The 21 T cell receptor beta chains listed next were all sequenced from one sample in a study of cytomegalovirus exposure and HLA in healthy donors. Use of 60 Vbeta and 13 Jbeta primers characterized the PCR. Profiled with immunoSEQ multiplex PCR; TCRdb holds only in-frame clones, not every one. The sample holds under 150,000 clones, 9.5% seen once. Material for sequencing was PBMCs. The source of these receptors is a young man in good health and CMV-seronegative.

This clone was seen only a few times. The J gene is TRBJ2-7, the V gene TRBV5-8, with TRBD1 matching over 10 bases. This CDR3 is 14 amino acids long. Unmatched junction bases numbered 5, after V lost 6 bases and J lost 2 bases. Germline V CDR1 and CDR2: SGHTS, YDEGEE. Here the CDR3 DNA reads TGTGCCAGCACCGCTGGGACAGGGGCCTACGAGCAGTACTTC. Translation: CASTAGTGAYEQYF.

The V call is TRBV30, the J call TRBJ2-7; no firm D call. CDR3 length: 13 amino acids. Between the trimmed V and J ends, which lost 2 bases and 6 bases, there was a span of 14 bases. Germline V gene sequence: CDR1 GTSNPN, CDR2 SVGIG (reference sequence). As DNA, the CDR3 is TGTGCCTGGAGTTACGGCCGAACGGGCGAGCAGTACTTC. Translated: CAWSYGRTGEQYF.

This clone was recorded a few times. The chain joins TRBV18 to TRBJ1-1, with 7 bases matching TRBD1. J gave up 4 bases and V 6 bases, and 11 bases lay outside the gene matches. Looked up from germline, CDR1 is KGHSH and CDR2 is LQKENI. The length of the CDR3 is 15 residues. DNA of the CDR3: TGTGCCAGCTCCCGGGGAACAGGGGTAGGCACTGAAGCTTTCTTT. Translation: CASSRGTGVGTEAFF.

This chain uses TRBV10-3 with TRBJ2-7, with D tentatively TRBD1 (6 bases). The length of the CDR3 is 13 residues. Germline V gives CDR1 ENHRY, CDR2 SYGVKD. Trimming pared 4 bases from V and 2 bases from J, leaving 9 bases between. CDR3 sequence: CAISAAGAYEQYF. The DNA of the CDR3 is TGTGCCATCAGTGCAGCAGGGGCCTACGAGCAGTACTTC.

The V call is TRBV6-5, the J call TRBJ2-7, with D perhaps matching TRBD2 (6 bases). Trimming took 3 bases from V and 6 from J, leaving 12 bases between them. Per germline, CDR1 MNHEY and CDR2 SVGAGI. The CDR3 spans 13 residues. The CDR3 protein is CASSYVSGSEQYF. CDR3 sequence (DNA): TGTGCCAGCAGTTATGTTTCCGGGAGCGAGCAGTACTTC.

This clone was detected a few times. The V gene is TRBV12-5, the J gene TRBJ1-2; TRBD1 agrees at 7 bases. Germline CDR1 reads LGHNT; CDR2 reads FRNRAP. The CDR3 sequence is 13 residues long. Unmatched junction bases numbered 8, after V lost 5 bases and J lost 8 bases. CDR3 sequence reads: CASGQGTVPGYTF. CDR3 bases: TGTGCTAGTGGTCAGGGGACAGTGCCCGGCTACACCTTC.

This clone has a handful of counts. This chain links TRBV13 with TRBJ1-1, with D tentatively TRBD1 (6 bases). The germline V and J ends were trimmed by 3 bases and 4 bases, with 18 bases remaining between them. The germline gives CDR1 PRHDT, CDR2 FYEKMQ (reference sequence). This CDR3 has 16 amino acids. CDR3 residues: CASSLGPPRGGTEAFF. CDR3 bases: TGTGCCAGCAGCTTGGGTCCACCCCGAGGGGGCACTGAAGCTTTCTTT.

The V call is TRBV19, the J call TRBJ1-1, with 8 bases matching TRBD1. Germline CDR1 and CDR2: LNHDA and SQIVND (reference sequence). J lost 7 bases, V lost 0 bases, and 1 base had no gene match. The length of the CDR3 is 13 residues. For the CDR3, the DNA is TGTGCCAGTAGTATAGACAGGGGGCGTGAAGCTTTCTTT. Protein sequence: CASSIDRGREAFF.

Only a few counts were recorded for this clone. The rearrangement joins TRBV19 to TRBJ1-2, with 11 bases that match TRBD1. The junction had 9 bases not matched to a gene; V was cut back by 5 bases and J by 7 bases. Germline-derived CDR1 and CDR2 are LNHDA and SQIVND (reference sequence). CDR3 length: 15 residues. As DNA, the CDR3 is TGTGCCAGTAGTGAAAACTGGACAGGGGGCTCTGGCTACACCTTC. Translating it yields CASSENWTGGSGYTF.

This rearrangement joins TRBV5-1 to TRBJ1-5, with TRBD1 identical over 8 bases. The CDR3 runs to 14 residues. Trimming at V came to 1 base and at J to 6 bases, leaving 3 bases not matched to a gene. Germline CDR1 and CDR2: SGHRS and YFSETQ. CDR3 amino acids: CASSLLQGGQPQHF. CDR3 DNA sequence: TGCGCCAGCAGCTTGCTACAGGGGGGTCAGCCCCAGCATTTT.

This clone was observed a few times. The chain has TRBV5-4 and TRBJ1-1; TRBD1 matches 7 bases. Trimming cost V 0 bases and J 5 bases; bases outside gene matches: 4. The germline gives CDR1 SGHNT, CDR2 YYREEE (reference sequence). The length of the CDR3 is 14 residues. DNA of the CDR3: TGTGCCAGCAGCTTGGAGGTCAGGGGGACTGAAGCTTTCTTT. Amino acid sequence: CASSLEVRGTEAFF.

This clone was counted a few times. The CDR3 DNA reads TGTGCCAGCAGCGAATTTCGGGGAAACACTGAAGCTTTCTTT. It yields the protein CASSEFRGNTEAFF. The chain is built from TRBV7-2 and TRBJ1-1, with unresolved D. This CDR3 is 14 amino acids long. Germline CDR1 SGHTA, CDR2 FQGNSA. Between the trimmed V and J ends, which lost 5 bases and 2 bases, there was a span of 12 bases.

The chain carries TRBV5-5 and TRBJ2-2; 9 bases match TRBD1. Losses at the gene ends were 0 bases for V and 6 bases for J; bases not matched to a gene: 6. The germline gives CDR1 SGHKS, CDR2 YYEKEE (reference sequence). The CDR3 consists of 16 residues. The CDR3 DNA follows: TGTGCCAGCAGCTTGGCACAGGGGGCTATGGCCGGGGAGCTGTTTTTT. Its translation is CASSLAQGAMAGELFF.

For the CDR3, the DNA is TGCGCCAGCAGCGCCCTCTACAGGGAGAACACTGAAGCTTTCTTT. As protein: CASSALYRENTEAFF. This sequence joins TRBV5-1 and TRBJ1-1, with D possibly being TRBD1 (6 bases). V lost 4 bases and J lost 1, with 14 bases in between. In germline, CDR1 is SGHRS, CDR2 YFSETQ. This CDR3 is built from 15 residues.

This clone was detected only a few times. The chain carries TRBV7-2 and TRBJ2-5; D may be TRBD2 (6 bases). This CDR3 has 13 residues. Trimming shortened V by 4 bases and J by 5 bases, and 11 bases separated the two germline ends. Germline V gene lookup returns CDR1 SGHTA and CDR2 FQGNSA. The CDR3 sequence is CASSSRTMETQYF. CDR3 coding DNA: TGTGCCAGCAGCTCCCGGACTATGGAGACCCAGTACTTC. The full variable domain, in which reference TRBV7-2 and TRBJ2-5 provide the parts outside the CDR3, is GAGVSQSPSNKVTEKGKDVELRCDPISGHTALYWYRQSLGQGLEFLIYFQGNSAPDKSGLPSDRFSAERTGGSVSTLTIQRTQQEDSAVYLCASSSRTMETQYFGPGTRLLVL.

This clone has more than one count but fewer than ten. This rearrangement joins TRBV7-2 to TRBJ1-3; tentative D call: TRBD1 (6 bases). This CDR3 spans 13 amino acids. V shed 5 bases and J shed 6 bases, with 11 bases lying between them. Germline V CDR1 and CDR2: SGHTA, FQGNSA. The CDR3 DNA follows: TGTGCCAGCAGCCCCAGGGGCGTAAACACCATATATTTT. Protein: CASSPRGVNTIYF.

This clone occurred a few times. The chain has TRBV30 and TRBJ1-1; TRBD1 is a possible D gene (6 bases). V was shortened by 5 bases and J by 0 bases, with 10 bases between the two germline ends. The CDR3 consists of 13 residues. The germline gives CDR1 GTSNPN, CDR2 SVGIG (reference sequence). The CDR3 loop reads CAWSGHLNTEAFF. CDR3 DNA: TGTGCCTGGTCGGGACACCTGAACACTGAAGCTTTCTTT. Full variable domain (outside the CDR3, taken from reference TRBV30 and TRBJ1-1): SQTIHQWPATLVQPVGSPLSLECTVEGTSNPNLYWYRQAAGRGLQLLFYSVGIGQISSEVPQNLSASRPQDRQFILSSKKLLLSDSGFYLCAWSGHLNTEAFFGQGTRLTVV.

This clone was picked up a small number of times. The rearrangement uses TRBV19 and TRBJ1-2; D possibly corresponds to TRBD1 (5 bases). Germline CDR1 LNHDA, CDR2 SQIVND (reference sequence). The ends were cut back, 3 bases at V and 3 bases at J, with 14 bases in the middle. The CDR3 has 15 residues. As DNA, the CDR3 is TGTGCCAGTAGTATGGTAGCGGGAGGGGACTATGGCTACACCTTC. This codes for CASSMVAGGDYGYTF.

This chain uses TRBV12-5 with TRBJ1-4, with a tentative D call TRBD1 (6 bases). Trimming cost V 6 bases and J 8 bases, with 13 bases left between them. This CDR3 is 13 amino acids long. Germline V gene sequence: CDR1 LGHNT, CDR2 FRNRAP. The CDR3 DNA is TGTGCTAGTGGACCGGGGGGGCGGGAAAAACTGTTTTTT. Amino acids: CASGPGGREKLFF.

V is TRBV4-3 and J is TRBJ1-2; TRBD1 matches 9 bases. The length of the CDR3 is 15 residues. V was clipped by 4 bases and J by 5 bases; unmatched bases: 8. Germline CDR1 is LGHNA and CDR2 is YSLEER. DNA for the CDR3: TGCGCCAGCAGCCTAGGGACAGGGTTTGAGTATGGCTACACCTTC. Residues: CASSLGTGFEYGYTF.

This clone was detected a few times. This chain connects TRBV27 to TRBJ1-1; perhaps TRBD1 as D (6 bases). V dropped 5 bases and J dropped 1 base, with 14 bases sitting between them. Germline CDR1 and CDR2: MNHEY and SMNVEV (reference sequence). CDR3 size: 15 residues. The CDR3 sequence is CASSKPGHQNTEAFF. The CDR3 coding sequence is TGTGCCAGCAGTAAACCGGGACACCAGAACACTGAAGCTTTCTTT.